The following is a T cell receptor (beta chain) sequence with its context. What it recognizes is unknown. The time point is: longitudinal time-point 2. The unsorted libraries were made from 2 million PBMCs kept at -80 C. The CDR3 sequence is 13 residues long. Germline trimming cut 10 bases from V and 4 bases from J; bases unmatched to any gene: 6. The record originates from a study of neurological immune-mediated disorders. TCRdb passed the 5' RACE reads through MiXCR, listing each CDR3 protein once. This table has about 80,000 distinct CDR3 sequences, over 4.5% appearing once. Study results and caveats: The greatest degree of TCR clonal expansion was observed in HTLV-1-associated myelopathy, with the lowest in multiple sclerosis, below that of healthy controls.

Material: PBMCs. This chain connects TRBV12-3 or TRBV12-4 to TRBJ1-2, with 10 positions matching TRBD1. This receptor was taken from a woman aged 55-69 years with multiple sclerosis. The CDR3, as DNA: TGTGCCACCGACAGGGGGCGCCCCTATGGCTACACCTTC. Translated: CATDRGRPYGYTF.